Following are 11 T cell receptor beta chains from one sample sequenced in a study of blood T cell repertoires in COVID-19. The method was immunoSEQ multiplex PCR; TCRdb's version includes in-frame clones alone and lacks a portion of them. The sample shows 150,000 to 200,000 clones, 75% to 90% of them seen only once. Sequencing was done on a sample of peripheral blood. The receptors shown here come from a woman in her thirties or forties with COVID-19, enrolled during active disease.

The V and J genes are TRBV6-1 and TRBJ1-5; a weak D match, TRBD1 (5 bases). Looked up from germline, CDR1 is MNHNS and CDR2 is SASEGT. The V end lost 2 bases, the J end lost 2 bases, and 13 bases lay between the germline ends. The length of the CDR3 is 16 residues. CDR3 DNA sequence: TGTGCCAGCAGTGAACGGAGGGGTGCGGGCAATCAGCCCCAGCATTTT. Its protein is CASSERRGAGNQPQHF.

The chain couples TRBV7-3 to TRBJ2-7, with D possibly being TRBD2 (6 bases). Germline V gene sequence: CDR1 SGHTA, CDR2 FQGTGA. The V gene lost 2 bases and the J gene lost 0 bases, with 11 bases spanning the gap. The CDR3 is 15 residues long. The CDR3 sequence: CASSLGWGDSYEQYF. The CDR3 coding sequence is TGTGCCAGCAGCTTAGGGTGGGGGGACTCCTACGAGCAGTACTTC.

The rearrangement uses TRBV11-2 and TRBJ1-2, with D perhaps matching TRBD1 (5 bases). Per the germline V gene, CDR1 is SGHAT and CDR2 is FQNNGV. This CDR3 has 17 amino acids. V dropped 3 bases and J dropped 8 bases, with 25 bases sitting between them. The DNA of the CDR3 is TGTGCCAGCAGCTTGAGTGTTTGGGGCAATCCGAAGGGCGGCTACACCTTC. Protein product: CASSLSVWGNPKGGYTF.

This clone was found once. The V gene is TRBV27, the J gene TRBJ1-6; 7 bases match TRBD1. The CDR3 consists of 13 residues. CDR1 is MNHEY and CDR2 is SMNVEV in the germline V gene (reference sequence). Trimming removed 8 bases from V and 10 bases from J; junction bases left unmatched: 8. CDR3 region: CASRRRGRSPLHF. The CDR3 nucleotides are TGTGCCAGCCGACGAAGGGGGCGATCACCCCTCCACTTT.

J is TRBJ2-1 and V is TRBV5-6, with 7 bases aligning to TRBD2. Germline CDR1 is SGHDT and CDR2 is YYEEEE. The trim removed 0 bases at V and 5 bases at J, leaving 8 bases unmatched. The CDR3 is 16 residues long. The CDR3 nucleotides are TGTGCCAGCAGCTTGGTCGGGGGGAATAACGACAATGAGCAGTTCTTC. Translation: CASSLVGGNNDNEQFF. The full variable domain, its missing parts supplied by reference TRBV5-6 and TRBJ2-1, is DAGVTQSPTHLIKTRGQQVTLRCSPKSGHDTVSWYQQALGQGPQFIFQYYEEEERQRGNFPDRFSGHQFPNYSSELNVNALLLGDSALYLCASSLVGGNNDNEQFFGPGTRLTVL.

This rearrangement joins TRBV5-4 to TRBJ2-1; D possibly corresponds to TRBD2 (6 bases). CDR3 length equals 15 residues. Germline assignment: CDR1 SGHNT and CDR2 YYREEE (reference sequence). The V end was cut by 0 bases, the J end by 4 bases, with 11 bases between. This CDR3 is CASSLDSGPYNEQFF. DNA for the CDR3: TGTGCCAGCAGCTTGGATAGCGGACCATACAATGAGCAGTTCTTC.

The rearrangement joins TRBV28 to TRBJ2-3; unclear D gene. This CDR3 is 9 amino acids long. Trimming shortened V by 10 bases and J by 6 bases, and 5 bases separated the two germline ends. Germline V gives CDR1 MDHEN, CDR2 SYDVKM. CDR3 coding DNA: TGTGCCACCGGGGATACGCAGTATTTT. It translates to CATGDTQYF.

This clone was recorded a few times. The chain recombines TRBV6-5 with TRBJ2-3; 15 bases are shared with TRBD2. V gave up 4 bases and J gave up 4 bases; unmatched junction bases: 0. Germline CDR1 reads MNHEY; CDR2 reads SVGAGI. The CDR3 totals 15 residues. The CDR3 region has the DNA TGTGCCAGCAGTTGGACTAGCGGGGGGGCAGATACGCAGTATTTT. Its protein is CASSWTSGGADTQYF.

V gene TRBV5-1 combines with J gene TRBJ1-1, with D possibly TRBD1 on 5 matching bases. The length of the CDR3 is 13 residues. Germline CDR1 SGHRS, CDR2 YFSETQ. Between the trimmed V and J ends, which lost 7 bases and 5 bases, there was a span of 15 bases. This chain's CDR3 is CASRPQGQTEAFF. In DNA form, the CDR3 reads TGCGCCAGCCGCCCTCAGGGTCAGACTGAAGCTTTCTTT.

The chain uses TRBV5-6 and TRBJ2-7, with TRBD1 identical over 9 bases. CDR1 and CDR2 from the germline V gene are SGHDT and YYEEEE. The CDR3 is made up of 14 amino acids. Germline trimming cut 3 bases from V and 6 bases from J; bases unmatched to any gene: 7. CDR3 loop: CASSYRGPPSEQYF. The CDR3 DNA reads TGTGCCAGCAGCTACAGGGGGCCTCCTAGCGAGCAGTACTTC.

V usage is TRBV7-6 and J usage is TRBJ1-1, with 7 bases that match TRBD1. Looked up from germline, CDR1 is SGHVS and CDR2 is FNYEAQ. The V segment lost 8 bases and the J segment 1 base; nucleotides outside the gene matches: 10. The CDR3 has 15 residues. The CDR3 here is CASGPGGTANTEAFF. The DNA of the CDR3 is TGTGCCAGCGGCCCGGGCGGGACAGCGAACACTGAAGCTTTCTTT.